The 20 T cell receptor beta chains listed next were all sequenced from one sample in a study of blood T cell repertoires in COVID-19. Profiling relied on immunoSEQ multiplex PCR, and the TCRdb table lists in-frame clones only, not all of them. The top ten hold about 6.9% of the sample, which has tens of thousands of clones, roughly 83% seen once. Sequences were obtained from peripheral blood. The receptors shown here come from a man aged 25-45 years with COVID-19, enrolled during active disease.

V and J are TRBV7-2 and TRBJ2-5; no definite D call. V shed 6 bases and J shed 5 bases, with 13 bases lying between them. Germline V gene sequence: CDR1 SGHTA, CDR2 FQGNSA. This CDR3 has 13 residues. CDR3 region: CASSLTGLETQYF. The CDR3 nucleotides read TGTGCCAGCAGTCTTACCGGGTTGGAGACCCAGTACTTC.

This chain uses TRBV10-2 with TRBJ2-7, with 8 bases aligning to TRBD1. The ends lost 0 bases at V and 4 bases at J; junction bases unmatched: 8. CDR3 length: 16 amino acids. Germline V CDR1 and CDR2: WSHSY, SAAADI. CDR3 in amino acids: CASSESPRTGQYEQYF. CDR3 bases: TGCGCCAGCAGTGAGTCGCCTAGGACAGGGCAATACGAGCAGTACTTC.

The CDR3 region has the DNA TGTGCCAGCAGTGAAAGAGGGGGCAAGGGCTACACCTTC. It is translated as CASSERGGKGYTF. This chain links TRBV25-1 with TRBJ1-2; 7 bases are a match to TRBD1. The CDR3 has 13 residues. Germline values: CDR1 MGHDK, CDR2 SYGVNS. J lost 8 bases, V lost 2 bases, and 5 bases had no gene match.

CDR3 nucleotide sequence: TGTGCCGTCAGAGGGACAGGGGGCGAAGACTATGGCTACACCTTC. This gives the protein CAVRGTGGEDYGYTF. This sequence joins TRBV6-5 and TRBJ1-2; 12 bases are a match to TRBD1. V lost 11 bases and J lost 3; bases outside the gene matches: 10. Germline V lookup: CDR1 MNHEY, CDR2 SVGAGI. This CDR3 contains 15 residues.

The CDR3: CASHRTGTAFFYEQYF. In DNA form, the CDR3 reads TGTGCCTCCCATAGAACAGGGACAGCTTTTTTCTACGAGCAGTACTTC. This chain links TRBV21-1 with TRBJ2-7; the DNA was not compared with TRBD1, the D call given in the table. TRBV21-1 is a documented pseudogene. This CDR3 has 16 amino acids.

The V call is TRBV23-1, the J call TRBJ2-1; unclear D gene. Being an ORF, TRBV23-1 has a function that is uncertain. The CDR3 runs 16 residues. Trimming stripped 0 bases from V and 3 bases from J, with 12 bases between. The CDR3 DNA sequence: TGCGCCAGCAGTCAATCGATCCAGTTAATCTACAATGAGCAGTTCTTC. Amino acids: CASSQSIQLIYNEQFF.

This chain uses TRBV28 with TRBJ2-4, with D hard to call. Trimming stripped 8 bases from V and 6 bases from J, with 14 bases between. The CDR3 totals 13 residues. Germline CDR1 is MDHEN and CDR2 is SYDVKM. The CDR3 here is CASLESSTNIQYF. For the CDR3, the DNA is TGTGCCAGCTTAGAGAGTTCAACAAACATTCAGTACTTC.

The chain couples TRBV25-1 to TRBJ2-5; 11 bases align to TRBD2. Trimming cost V 10 bases and J 0 bases; bases outside gene matches: 4. CDR3 length: 14 amino acids. Germline assignment: CDR1 MGHDK and CDR2 SYGVNS. The CDR3 nucleotides are TGTGCCATAGGGACTAGCGGCGACCAAGAGACCCAGTACTTC. Encoded protein: CAIGTSGDQETQYF.

The table lists this clone with a count of one. This rearrangement joins TRBV2 to TRBJ1-4; no definite D call. Deletions cut 11 bases from V and 9 bases from J, with 19 bases between. The CDR3 is 13 amino acids. CDR1 is SNHLY, CDR2 FYNNEI, per germline. The CDR3 spells CAVHSTEVQKLFF. CDR3 nucleotides: TGTGCCGTACATAGCACCGAAGTGCAAAAACTGTTTTTT.

This clone was found once. The chain carries TRBV7-9 and TRBJ1-1, with TRBD1 as a possible D gene (6 bases). V lost 7 bases, J lost 3 bases, and 15 bases lay in between. This CDR3 has 14 amino acids. Germline loops: CDR1 SEHNR, CDR2 FQNEAQ (reference sequence). DNA for the CDR3: TGTGCCAGCAACCTCGGACAGACGTACACTGAAGCTTTCTTT. Translating gives CASNLGQTYTEAFF.

The chain employs TRBV21-1 and TRBJ2-7; TRBD2 was called by the table and not checked on the DNA. TRBV21-1 is assigned pseudogene status. The CDR3 totals 15 residues. The CDR3 region is CASSKAGTSVSEQYF. The CDR3 DNA sequence: TGTGCCAGCAGCAAAGCCGGGACTAGCGTTTCCGAGCAGTACTTC.

The chain combines TRBV28 with TRBJ1-5, with TRBD1 identical over 10 bases. The CDR3 spans 15 residues. CDR1 MDHEN and CDR2 SYDVKM come from the germline V gene. With 4 bases clipped from V and 4 bases from J, the junction kept 4 bases outside the gene matches. In DNA form, the CDR3 reads TGTGCCAGCAGTTACGGACAGGGGGTTAATCAGCCCCAGCATTTT. Protein: CASSYGQGVNQPQHF.

This clone turned up a few times. The chain uses TRBV7-2 and TRBJ1-1; D call uncertain. CDR1 and CDR2 (germline): SGHTA, FQGNSA. V lost 1 base to trimming and J lost 2 bases, with 8 bases between them. This CDR3 comprises 14 residues. Written as DNA, the CDR3 is TGTGCCAGCAGCTTAGAATCGTTTAACACTGAAGCTTTCTTT. Amino acids: CASSLESFNTEAFF.

The rearrangement links TRBV27 to TRBJ1-4, with 8 bases aligning to TRBD1. CDR3 size: 16 residues. CDR1 is MNHEY, CDR2 SMNVEV, per germline (reference sequence). V lost 6 bases and J lost 5; bases outside the gene matches: 11. The CDR3 bases are TGTGCCAGCAGACCCCTCGGGACAGGTGAAAATGAAAAACTGTTTTTT. Its protein product is CASRPLGTGENEKLFF.

The chain couples TRBV7-2 to TRBJ2-1; TRBD2 aligns across 10 bases. The V gene end was trimmed by 2 bases and the J gene end by 0 bases; junction bases not matched to a gene: 4. In germline, CDR1 is SGHTA, CDR2 FQGNSA. This CDR3 has 17 amino acids. As DNA, the CDR3 is TGTGCCAGCAGCTTATTGCCTAGCGGGAGCTCCTACAATGAGCAGTTCTTC. Translation gives CASSLLPSGSSYNEQFF. Full variable domain (outside the CDR3, taken from reference TRBV7-2 and TRBJ2-1): GAGVSQSPSNKVTEKGKDVELRCDPISGHTALYWYRQSLGQGLEFLIYFQGNSAPDKSGLPSDRFSAERTGGSVSTLTIQRTQQEDSAVYLCASSLLPSGSSYNEQFFGPGTRLTVL.

The chain recombines TRBV29-1 with TRBJ2-3; TRBD1 matches 8 bases. This CDR3 region has 14 residues. After removal of 6 bases from V and 7 bases from J, the junction contained 12 bases not matched to a gene. From germline, CDR1 is SQVTM and CDR2 ANQGSEA. Here the CDR3 DNA reads TGCAGCGTGCGCCGGGACAGGTTATTAAATACGCAGTATTTT. This translates into CSVRRDRLLNTQYF.

This clone occurred once. The V and J genes are TRBV9 and TRBJ2-1; TRBD2 aligns across 7 bases. This CDR3 is 14 amino acids long. V lost 3 bases and J lost 6; bases outside the gene matches: 6. Germline V gene lookup returns CDR1 SGDLS and CDR2 YYNGEE. The CDR3 protein is CASSALTSANEQFF. The CDR3 DNA reads as TGTGCCAGCAGCGCCCTTACTAGCGCCAATGAGCAGTTCTTC.

The chain recombines TRBV11-2 with TRBJ2-7; TRBD2 might be the D (5 bases). This CDR3 comprises 12 residues. The V and J ends lost 1 base and 7 bases respectively, with 8 bases between them. Germline CDR1 is SGHAT and CDR2 is FQNNGV. CDR3: CASSLVRTEQYF. The CDR3 DNA follows: TGTGCCAGCAGCTTAGTCAGGACTGAGCAGTACTTC. The full variable domain, completed using reference TRBV11-2 and TRBJ2-7, is EAGVAQSPRYKIIEKRQSVAFWCNPISGHATLYWYQQILGQGPKLLIQFQNNGVVDDSQLPKDRFSAERLKGVDSTLKIQPAKLEDSAVYLCASSLVRTEQYFGPGTRLTVT.

V usage is TRBV4-1 and J usage is TRBJ2-1, with 9 bases aligning to TRBD2. The CDR3 loop spans 15 amino acids. V shed 0 bases, J shed 10 bases, and the junction held 7 bases outside the gene matches. CDR1 is MGHRA, CDR2 YSYEKL, per germline. CDR3 coding DNA: TGCGCCAGCAGCCAAGATGGCGGGAGGGCCGGGGAGCAGTTCTTC. This sequence encodes CASSQDGGRAGEQFF.

The chain links TRBV10-3 to TRBJ1-3; the D gene is possibly TRBD1 (6 bases). Germline CDR1 is ENHRY and CDR2 is SYGVKD. There are 15 residues in the CDR3. The ends were cut back, 6 bases at V and 2 bases at J, with 14 bases in the middle. Here the CDR3 DNA reads TGTGCCATCAGGGACAGTCCCGTAGCTGGAAACACCATATATTTT. Its protein product is CAIRDSPVAGNTIYF.